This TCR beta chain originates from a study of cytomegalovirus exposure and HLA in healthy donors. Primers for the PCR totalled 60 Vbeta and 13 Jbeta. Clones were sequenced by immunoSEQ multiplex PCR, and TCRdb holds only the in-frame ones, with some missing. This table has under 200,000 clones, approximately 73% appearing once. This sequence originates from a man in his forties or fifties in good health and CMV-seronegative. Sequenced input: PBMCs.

DNA of the CDR3: TGTGCCAGCAGTTACTCGGGACAGGGTGGATACGAGCAGTACTTC. Translation gives CASSYSGQGGYEQYF. The rearrangement uses TRBV6-5 and TRBJ2-7; 9 bases fit TRBD1. CDR3 length equals 15 residues. The J segment lost 4 bases and the V segment lost 0 bases, leaving 4 bases of the junction unmatched. Per germline, CDR1 MNHEY and CDR2 SVGAGI.